The 28 T cell receptor beta chains below come from one sample, sequenced in a study of shared clonotypes between healthy human individuals. Measured with immunoSEQ multiplex PCR; TCRdb has only the in-frame clones, and not every one. The data hold over a million clones, with around 78% observed a single time. The sequencing input was memory CD4+ T cells from PBMCs. As for subset: CD45RA-negative fraction. These receptors came from a man between 18 and 35 years old in good health. Some clones in this sample may be carry-over from other donors' samples.

This chain links TRBV5-1 with TRBJ2-7, with 11 bases identical to TRBD2. The junction had 6 bases not matched to a gene; V was cut back by 0 bases and J by 7 bases. Germline CDR1 reads SGHRS; CDR2 reads YFSETQ. The CDR3 contains 15 residues. The CDR3 spells CASSLDVAGGLEQYF. The DNA of the CDR3 is TGCGCCAGCAGCTTGGACGTAGCGGGAGGGTTGGAGCAGTACTTC.

The chain combines TRBV7-3 with TRBJ2-1; 8 positions match TRBD2. From germline, CDR1 is SGHTA and CDR2 FQGTGA. With 1 base clipped from V and 10 bases from J, the junction kept 12 bases outside the gene matches. This CDR3 is built from 16 residues. The CDR3 DNA reads as TGTGCCAGCAGCTTAATGGTTAGCGGGGCAAACGGGGAGCAGTTCTTC. Encoded protein: CASSLMVSGANGEQFF.

V gene TRBV5-1 combines with J gene TRBJ2-7; tentatively, D is TRBD1 (5 bases). Per germline, CDR1 SGHRS and CDR2 YFSETQ. This CDR3 region has 16 residues. V lost 0 bases, J lost 0 bases, and 13 bases lay in between. The CDR3 nucleotides are TGCGCCAGCAGCTTGGCGCAGGGTCGTCGCTCCTACGAGCAGTACTTC. Its translation is CASSLAQGRRSYEQYF.

This chain connects TRBV15 to TRBJ1-4, with a weak D call TRBD1 (6 bases). This CDR3 contains 16 residues. The germline V and J ends were trimmed by 4 bases and 0 bases, with 12 bases remaining between them. The V gene's germline CDR1 is LNHNV and CDR2 YYDKDF (reference sequence). The CDR3 DNA reads as TGTGCCACCAGCAAGACAGGCCTTGCAACTAATGAAAAACTGTTTTTT. This translates into CATSKTGLATNEKLFF. Based on the CDR3 plus reference TRBV15 and TRBJ1-4, the full variable domain is DAMVIQNPRYQVTQFGKPVTLSCSQTLNHNVMYWYQQKSSQAPKLLFHYYDKDFNNEADTPDNFQSRRPNTSFCFLDIRSPGLGDTAMYLCATSKTGLATNEKLFFGSGTQLSVL.

The rearrangement joins TRBV6-6 to TRBJ2-7; D perhaps matches TRBD1 (6 bases). Germline V gene data show CDR1 as MNHNY and CDR2 as SVGAGI (reference sequence). CDR3 size: 12 residues. Trimming took 5 bases from V and 5 from J, leaving 10 bases between them. DNA of the CDR3: TGTGCCAGCAGTCGTACAGGGAACGAGCAGTACTTC. This gives the protein CASSRTGNEQYF.

The genes are TRBV28 and TRBJ1-1, with D uncertain. Trimming removed 7 bases at V and 6 bases at J, with 18 bases between. The CDR3 contains 14 residues. The germline gives CDR1 MDHEN, CDR2 SYDVKM. In DNA form, the CDR3 reads TGTGCCAGCAAAGGCCGTGCTATACCCCCTGAAGCTTTCTTT. Protein: CASKGRAIPPEAFF.

J is TRBJ2-3 and V is TRBV15; D remains ambiguous. The V and J ends lost 1 base and 2 bases respectively, with 7 bases between them. The CDR3 totals 14 residues. CDR1 is LNHNV and CDR2 is YYDKDF in the germline V gene (reference sequence). The CDR3, as DNA: TGTGCCACCAGCAGAGGCGCTCTCACAGATACGCAGTATTTT. Protein: CATSRGALTDTQYF.

The rearrangement joins TRBV5-1 to TRBJ1-3, with D hard to call. Germline V gene sequence: CDR1 SGHRS, CDR2 YFSETQ. Between the trimmed V and J ends, which lost 4 bases and 4 bases, there was a span of 12 bases. The CDR3 contains 14 residues. CDR3 region: CASSPEALGNTIYF. CDR3 bases: TGCGCCAGCAGCCCGGAAGCCTTGGGAAACACCATATATTTT.

This chain joins TRBV5-8 and TRBJ2-3; tentatively, D is TRBD1 (6 bases). Looked up from germline, CDR1 is SGHTS and CDR2 is YDEGEE. V shed 1 base and J shed 0 bases, with 9 bases lying between them. This CDR3 region has 15 residues. The CDR3 sequence is CASSLYRVSTDTQYF. The CDR3 DNA sequence: TGTGCCAGCAGCTTGTACAGGGTTAGCACAGATACGCAGTATTTT.

This chain uses TRBV6-1 with TRBJ2-7, with 9 bases fitting TRBD1. The CDR3 sequence is 15 residues long. V shed 10 bases and J 3 bases; nucleotides not matched to a gene: 13. Germline V gene data show CDR1 as MNHNS and CDR2 as SASEGT. CDR3 sequence (DNA): TGTGCCACCCTAGGGAGGGGGACAGGGTACTACGAGCAGTACTTC. Protein sequence: CATLGRGTGYYEQYF.

Turning to this clone: It may be a read error: a sequence one base away is much more abundant. The sample has other DNA sequences that encode this CDR3 too. The chain combines TRBV27 with TRBJ1-2; 7 positions agree with TRBD1. Germline trimming cut 9 bases from V and 4 bases from J; bases unmatched to any gene: 17. The CDR3 totals 16 residues. Germline loops: CDR1 MNHEY, CDR2 SMNVEV (reference sequence). The CDR3 region is CASSPSGQVPVYGYTF. The DNA of the CDR3 is TGTGCCAGTAGTCCCTCCGGACAGGTTCCCGTCTATGGCTACACCTTC.

The chain is built from TRBV13 and TRBJ1-1; no definite D call. In germline, CDR1 is PRHDT, CDR2 FYEKMQ (reference sequence). Trimming removed 2 bases at V and 11 bases at J, with 15 bases between. The length of the CDR3 is 13 residues. The CDR3 coding sequence is TGTGCCAGCAGCTTAACCCTGAGGCAAGACGCTTTCTTT. It translates to CASSLTLRQDAFF.

The chain couples TRBV28 to TRBJ1-2; possible D gene TRBD1, 5 bases. Trimming stripped 4 bases from V and 3 bases from J, with 12 bases between. Looked up from germline, CDR1 is MDHEN and CDR2 is SYDVKM. CDR3 size: 14 residues. This CDR3 is CASSSPRRDYGYTF. The CDR3 DNA follows: TGTGCCAGCAGTTCCCCCCGCAGGGACTATGGCTACACCTTC.

The genes are TRBV28 and TRBJ2-7; the match to TRBD1 covers 11 bases. CDR1 and CDR2 from the germline V gene are MDHEN and SYDVKM. Germline trimming cut 4 bases from V and 6 bases from J; bases unmatched to any gene: 5. The CDR3 has 14 residues. The CDR3 reads CASSSDRGRSEQYF. The DNA for the CDR3 is TGTGCCAGCAGTTCGGACAGGGGGCGGTCCGAGCAGTACTTC. The full variable domain, completed using reference TRBV28 and TRBJ2-7, is DVKVTQSSRYLVKRTGEKVFLECVQDMDHENMFWYRQDPGLGLRLIYFSYDVKMKEKGDIPEGYSVSREKKERFSLILESASTNQTSMYLCASSSDRGRSEQYFGPGTRLTVT.

The chain recombines TRBV19 with TRBJ1-4; 7 nucleotides align to TRBD1. The CDR3 contains 15 residues. V lost 4 bases and J lost 2; bases outside the gene matches: 4. Germline lookup yields CDR1 LNHDA and CDR2 SQIVND (reference sequence). The CDR3 bases are TGTGCCAGTAGTAGAGACAGGGCCACTAATGAAAAACTGTTTTTT. Amino acids: CASSRDRATNEKLFF.

The genes are TRBV6-6 and TRBJ2-7; D not resolved. The V end was cut by 6 bases, the J end by 1 base, with 10 bases between. CDR1 and CDR2 (germline): MNHNY, SVGAGI (reference sequence). This CDR3 region has 13 residues. The CDR3 region is CASSTPTSYEQYF. DNA of the CDR3: TGTGCCAGCAGCACCCCGACATCCTACGAGCAGTACTTC.

J is TRBJ1-1 and V is TRBV18; D ambiguous. The V gene lost 3 bases and the J gene lost 6 bases, with 14 bases spanning the gap. The germline CDR1 and CDR2 sequences are KGHSH and LQKENI. The CDR3 runs to 14 residues. The CDR3 reads CASSPNRVISEAFF. CDR3 nucleotide sequence: TGTGCCAGCTCACCTAACCGCGTAATATCTGAAGCTTTCTTT.

V usage is TRBV4-2 and J usage is TRBJ1-5; D not certain. CDR1 is LGHNA and CDR2 is YNFKEQ in the germline V gene. This CDR3 has 13 amino acids. Trimming left V 2 bases short and J 4 bases short, with 6 bases between. CDR3 sequence reads: CASSQSGNQPQHF. The CDR3 nucleotides read TGTGCCAGCAGCCAAAGTGGGAATCAGCCCCAGCATTTT.

The gene calls are TRBV5-4 and TRBJ2-3; 7 positions agree with TRBD1. The CDR3 length is 15 residues. The germline gives CDR1 SGHNT, CDR2 YYREEE (reference sequence). The J segment lost 4 bases and the V segment lost 1 base, leaving 6 bases of the junction unmatched. The CDR3 here is CASSLKGQGADTQYF. CDR3 bases: TGTGCCAGCAGCTTGAAGGGTCAGGGGGCAGATACGCAGTATTTT.

V and J are TRBV7-9 and TRBJ1-1; D unclear. V shed 7 bases and J shed 1 base, with 13 bases lying between them. CDR1 is SEHNR and CDR2 is FQNEAQ in the germline V gene (reference sequence). This CDR3 is 14 amino acids long. Here the CDR3 DNA reads TGTGCCAGCACCCTGGGCAGCCAGAACACTGAAGCTTTCTTT. Protein product: CASTLGSQNTEAFF.

The chain employs TRBV19 and TRBJ1-5, with D perhaps TRBD1 (6 bases). The CDR3 covers 15 residues. Germline V gene data show CDR1 as LNHDA and CDR2 as SQIVND (reference sequence). V was cut by 6 bases and J by 1 base, with 13 bases left in between. CDR3 nucleotide sequence: TGTGCCAGTAGAACCCCGGGGGCAAGCAATCAGCCCCAGCATTTT. Amino acid sequence: CASRTPGASNQPQHF.

The CDR3 sequence is CASSSLTGTGYTF. DNA of the CDR3: TGTGCCAGCAGTTCACTAACAGGGACTGGCTACACCTTC. V usage is TRBV6-6 and J usage is TRBJ1-2; weak D call: TRBD1 (6 bases). This CDR3 is 13 amino acids long. V was trimmed by 4 bases and J by 7 bases, leaving 13 bases between them. Germline lookup yields CDR1 MNHNY and CDR2 SVGAGI (reference sequence).

This sequence joins TRBV13 and TRBJ1-1, with D possibly being TRBD1 (5 bases). Trimming removed 1 base at V and 1 base at J, with 7 bases between. In germline, CDR1 is PRHDT, CDR2 FYEKMQ (reference sequence). The CDR3 length is 14 residues. The CDR3 is CASSLETGNTEAFF. CDR3 in DNA: TGTGCCAGCAGCTTAGAAACAGGGAACACTGAAGCTTTCTTT.

The chain links TRBV19 to TRBJ2-3; no clear D. Germline assignment: CDR1 LNHDA and CDR2 SQIVND (reference sequence). The CDR3 covers 14 residues. V was cut by 3 bases and J by 3 bases, with 10 bases left in between. CDR3 loop: CASSIGLTTDTQYF. Here the CDR3 DNA reads TGTGCCAGTAGTATCGGGCTAACGACAGATACGCAGTATTTT.

The genes are TRBV7-2 and TRBJ2-3, with 12 bases identical to TRBD2. CDR1 and CDR2 from the germline V gene are SGHTA and FQGNSA. The CDR3 loop spans 15 amino acids. J gave up 4 bases and V 5 bases, and 4 bases lay outside the gene matches. The CDR3 DNA reads TGTGCCAGCAGCCCCGGGACTAGCGGGCCAGATACGCAGTATTTT. Protein product: CASSPGTSGPDTQYF.

This chain uses TRBV2 with TRBJ2-5; D is unresolved. This CDR3 region has 12 residues. Per the germline V gene, CDR1 is SNHLY and CDR2 is FYNNEI. Trimming took 8 bases from V and 1 from J, leaving 8 bases between them. The CDR3 region has the DNA TGTGCCAGCCTTAATACCCAAGAGACCCAGTACTTC. Residues: CASLNTQETQYF.

The chain carries TRBV29-1 and TRBJ2-1; weak D call: TRBD2 (5 bases). The CDR3 spans 12 residues. The V gene lost 4 bases and the J gene lost 7 bases, with 11 bases spanning the gap. Germline values: CDR1 SQVTM, CDR2 ANQGSEA. CDR3 sequence: CSVGSGFNEQFF. CDR3 in DNA: TGCAGCGTTGGGTCGGGGTTTAATGAGCAGTTCTTC.

The chain joins TRBV30 to TRBJ2-7; 9 nucleotides match TRBD2. The junction had 3 bases not matched to a gene; V was cut back by 3 bases and J by 6 bases. The CDR3 sequence is 12 residues long. The V gene's germline CDR1 is GTSNPN and CDR2 SVGIG (reference sequence). CDR3 sequence: CAWRDSGSEQYF. CDR3 DNA sequence: TGTGCCTGGAGAGATAGCGGGAGCGAGCAGTACTTC.